Following are 8 T cell receptor beta chains from one sample sequenced in a study of blood T cell repertoires in COVID-19. TCRdb's copy holds only in-frame clones and misses some; the assay was immunoSEQ multiplex PCR. Counted here are hundreds of thousands of clones, more than 70% occurring once; the ten biggest clones make up approximately 1.5%. Sequencing used PBMCs or T cells enriched from blood (not recorded which). The receptors stem from a woman aged 18-29 years who had been exposed to COVID-19.

The chain recombines TRBV19 with TRBJ1-2; 7 bases are a match to TRBD1. Germline V gene sequence: CDR1 LNHDA, CDR2 SQIVND (reference sequence). The junction had 12 bases not matched to a gene; V was cut back by 4 bases and J by 4 bases. This CDR3 is built from 16 residues. The CDR3: CASSRQGIPRGYGYTF. The CDR3 coding sequence is TGTGCCAGTAGTAGACAGGGTATCCCACGGGGCTATGGCTACACCTTC.

The CDR3 DNA reads TGTGCCAGCCGGGAGTCTACTCACATTATCAGGGAGGATTTGGAGCAGTACTTC. The encoded protein is CASRESTHIIREDLEQYF. The gene calls are TRBV11-3 and TRBJ2-7; D possibly corresponds to TRBD2 (6 bases). V shed 8 bases and J shed 7 bases, with 33 bases lying between them. The CDR3 totals 18 residues. Germline CDR1 is SGHNT and CDR2 is YENEEA. The variable domain in full, completed from reference TRBV11-3 and TRBJ2-7, reads EAGVVQSPRYKIIEKKQPVAFWCNPISGHNTLYWYLQNLGQGPELLIRYENEEAVDDSQLPKDRFSAERLKGVDSTLKIQPAELGDSAVYLCASRESTHIIREDLEQYFGPGTRLTVT.

In its sample, this clone was seen once. The V call is TRBV6-5, the J call TRBJ1-5; D is possibly TRBD1 (5 bases). The CDR3 contains 15 residues. Germline lookup yields CDR1 MNHEY and CDR2 SVGAGI. Deletions cut 2 bases from V and 5 bases from J, with 13 bases between. CDR3 amino acids: CASSYRAGGDQPQHF. The CDR3 region has the DNA TGTGCCAGCAGTTACCGTGCGGGGGGTGATCAGCCCCAGCATTTT.

CDR3 coding DNA: TGTGCCAGCAGTGAGGCTAGCGGGGCATATGATGAGCAGTTCTTC. This sequence encodes CASSEASGAYDEQFF. The chain couples TRBV6-4 to TRBJ2-1, with TRBD2 matching 9 bases. After removal of 3 bases from V and 8 bases from J, the junction contained 8 bases not matched to a gene. The germline gives CDR1 MRHNA, CDR2 SNTAGT. The CDR3 extends over 15 amino acids.

This rearrangement joins TRBV27 to TRBJ1-6; D is possibly TRBD1 (6 bases). V dropped 5 bases and J dropped 0 bases, with 11 bases sitting between them. There are 16 residues in the CDR3. The germline CDR1 and CDR2 sequences are MNHEY and SMNVEV (reference sequence). The CDR3 bases are TGTGCCAGCAGTCTCAGGGGCTACTCCTATAATTCACCCCTCCACTTT. This sequence encodes CASSLRGYSYNSPLHF.

The chain carries TRBV2 and TRBJ1-3; no definite D call. The V end lost 4 bases, the J end lost 3 bases, and 7 bases lay between the germline ends. This CDR3 is 13 amino acids long. In germline, CDR1 is SNHLY, CDR2 FYNNEI. CDR3 loop: CASSGGLGNTIYF. In DNA form, the CDR3 reads TGTGCCAGCAGTGGAGGACTTGGAAACACCATATATTTT.

The V gene is TRBV27, the J gene TRBJ2-3, with 11 nucleotides matching TRBD2. This CDR3 contains 14 residues. The trim removed 6 bases at V and 6 bases at J, leaving 5 bases unmatched. Germline CDR1 reads MNHEY; CDR2 reads SMNVEV (reference sequence). The CDR3 region has the DNA TGTGCCAGCAGCCTAGCGGGGGGCCCGGATACGCAGTATTTT. It translates to CASSLAGGPDTQYF.

The rearrangement uses TRBV6-5 and TRBJ2-3, with TRBD2 identical over 10 bases. V gave up 2 bases and J gave up 7 bases; unmatched junction bases: 6. CDR1 is MNHEY and CDR2 is SVGAGI in the germline V gene. The CDR3 is made up of 15 amino acids. The CDR3: CASSYEAGGPNTQYF. CDR3 nucleotides: TGTGCCAGCAGTTACGAAGCGGGAGGGCCTAATACGCAGTATTTT.